Listed below are T cell receptor beta chains from one sample, sequenced in a study of glioma-infiltrating T cells. Via MiXCR, TCRdb re-called the multiplex PCR reads, giving one row per CDR3 protein. Among 300,000 to 450,000 distinct CDR3 sequences, roughly two fifths were seen once, and the ten largest hold 12%. Sequenced: glioma tissue, nonneoplastic brain tissue, or PBMCs (not recorded which). The receptors come from a human donor with low-grade glioma or glioblastoma, undergoing nonglioma brain surgery, or in good health (not recorded which). Each CDR3 is given with its conserved first and last residue.

v_gene: TRBV7-3; j_gene: TRBJ1-2; CDR3aa: CASSPNGAGSYGYTF
v_gene: TRBV10-3; j_gene: TRBJ1-5; CDR3aa: CAISGGGANQPQHF
v_gene: TRBV11-2; j_gene: TRBJ2-4; CDR3aa: CASSLDLVAAGDEYF
v_gene: TRBV7-2; j_gene: TRBJ1-5; CDR3aa: CASSNQGNQPQHF
v_gene: TRBV28; j_gene: TRBJ2-1; CDR3aa: CASSLLRPSGRFNEQFF
v_gene: TRBV20-1; j_gene: TRBJ2-5; CDR3aa: CSARDGTSGYQETQYF
v_gene: TRBV11-1; j_gene: TRBJ2-7; CDR3aa: CASSVQGAAYEQYF
v_gene: TRBV12-3/TRBV12-4; j_gene: TRBJ1-1; CDR3aa: CASTTPGGRNTEAFF
v_gene: TRBV20-1; j_gene: TRBJ2-3; CDR3aa: CSARLAGADTQYF
v_gene: TRBV6-5; j_gene: TRBJ2-3; CDR3aa: CASSYVRSSRSTDTQYF
v_gene: TRBV28; j_gene: TRBJ1-4; CDR3aa: CASRKQGAGEKLFF
v_gene: TRBV29-1; j_gene: TRBJ2-5; CDR3aa: CSVEAYPGQETQYF
v_gene: TRBV4-3; j_gene: TRBJ2-1; CDR3aa: CASSQVGSGGYNEQFF
v_gene: TRBV24-1; j_gene: TRBJ1-2; CDR3aa: CATSDQRYAYAF
v_gene: TRBV20-1; j_gene: TRBJ2-1; CDR3aa: CSAGPSTGSYRNEQFF
v_gene: TRBV20-1; j_gene: TRBJ1-1; CDR3aa: CSARPHQISGTRNTEAFF